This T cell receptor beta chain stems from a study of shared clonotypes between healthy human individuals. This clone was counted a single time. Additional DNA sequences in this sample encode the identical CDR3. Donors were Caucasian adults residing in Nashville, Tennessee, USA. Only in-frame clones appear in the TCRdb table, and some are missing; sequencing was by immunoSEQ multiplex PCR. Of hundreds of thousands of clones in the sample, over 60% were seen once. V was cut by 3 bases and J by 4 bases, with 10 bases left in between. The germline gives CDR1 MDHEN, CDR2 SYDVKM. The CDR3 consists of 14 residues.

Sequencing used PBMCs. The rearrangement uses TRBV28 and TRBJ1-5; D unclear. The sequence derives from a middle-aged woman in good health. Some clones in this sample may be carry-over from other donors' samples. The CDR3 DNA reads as TGTGCCAGCAGTTTGGCGTTAGGGAATCAGCCCCAGCATTTT. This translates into CASSLALGNQPQHF.